The clone carrying this TCR beta chain has only one observation. This CDR3 is also generated by other DNA sequences in the sample. The germline gives CDR1 SGHTA, CDR2 FQGNSA. The length of the CDR3 is 16 residues. The V end lost 2 bases, the J end lost 4 bases, and 17 bases lay between the germline ends. This entry is derived from a study of cytomegalovirus exposure and HLA in healthy donors. The PCR contained 60 Vbeta and 13 Jbeta primers. The table came from immunoSEQ multiplex PCR; TCRdb's copy has only in-frame clones and leaves some out. This sample has roughly 160,000 clones; roughly 81% occur once, and the top ten carry 2% to 3%.

The V gene is TRBV7-2, the J gene TRBJ2-5; perhaps TRBD2 as D (5 bases). The specimen sequenced was PBMCs. The TCR originated in a man aged 25-45 years in good health and CMV-seropositive. The CDR3 sequence is CASSLQSRRGPETQYF. As DNA, the CDR3 is TGTGCCAGCAGCTTACAGTCCAGGCGAGGGCCAGAGACCCAGTACTTC.